This TCR beta chain derives from a study of metastatic and nonmetastatic thyroid tumors. Using MiXCR, TCRdb reanalyzed the PCR reads. The sample contains roughly 53,000 clones, about 20% of which appear only once. Study-level findings and limits: Reportedly, malignant thyroid tumors had significantly higher TCR beta diversity than benign nodules, in blood and tumor.

The CDR3 has 14 residues. Per germline, CDR1 SGHTA and CDR2 FQGNSA. V lost 5 bases and J lost 4, with 11 bases in between. This clone was observed at least ten times. Its antigen is as yet unknown. No patient received treatment before thyroid surgery. The source is a female donor with papillary thyroid cancer or a benign thyroid nodule (not recorded which). Some clones in this sample may be carry-over from other donors' samples. What was sequenced was blood. The rearrangement links TRBV7-2 to TRBJ2-2; TRBD2 is a possible D gene (6 bases). This CDR3 reads CASSPGTFTGELFF. The CDR3 DNA reads as TGTGCCAGCAGCCCCGGGACTTTCACCGGGGAGCTGTTTTTT.